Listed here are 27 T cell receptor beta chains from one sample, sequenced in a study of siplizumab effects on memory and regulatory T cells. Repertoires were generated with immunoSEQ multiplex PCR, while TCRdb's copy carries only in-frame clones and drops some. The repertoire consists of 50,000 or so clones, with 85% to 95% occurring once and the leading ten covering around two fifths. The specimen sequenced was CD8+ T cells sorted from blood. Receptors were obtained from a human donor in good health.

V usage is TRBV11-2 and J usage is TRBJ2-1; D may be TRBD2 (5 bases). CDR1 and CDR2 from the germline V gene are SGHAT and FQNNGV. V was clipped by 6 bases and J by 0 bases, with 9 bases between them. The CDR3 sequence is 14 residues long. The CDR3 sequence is CASSRESSYNEQFF. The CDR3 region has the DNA TGTGCCAGCAGTAGGGAGAGCTCCTACAATGAGCAGTTCTTC. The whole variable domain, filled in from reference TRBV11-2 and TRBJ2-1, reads EAGVAQSPRYKIIEKRQSVAFWCNPISGHATLYWYQQILGQGPKLLIQFQNNGVVDDSQLPKDRFSAERLKGVDSTLKIQPAKLEDSAVYLCASSRESSYNEQFFGPGTRLTVL.

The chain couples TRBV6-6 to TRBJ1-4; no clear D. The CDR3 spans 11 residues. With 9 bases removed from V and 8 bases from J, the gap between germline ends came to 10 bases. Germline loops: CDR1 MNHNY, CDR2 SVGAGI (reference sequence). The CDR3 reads CASRHLEKLFF. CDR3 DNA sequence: TGTGCCAGTCGACACCTCGAAAAACTGTTTTTT.

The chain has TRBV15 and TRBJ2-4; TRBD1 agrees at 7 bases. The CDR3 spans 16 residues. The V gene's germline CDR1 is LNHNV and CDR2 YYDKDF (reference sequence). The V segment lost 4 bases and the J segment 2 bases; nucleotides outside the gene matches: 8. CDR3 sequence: CATSTMTTGPKNIQYF. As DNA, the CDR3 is TGTGCCACCAGCACTATGACGACAGGGCCCAAAAACATTCAGTACTTC. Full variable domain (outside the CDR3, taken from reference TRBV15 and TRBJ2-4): DAMVIQNPRYQVTQFGKPVTLSCSQTLNHNVMYWYQQKSSQAPKLLFHYYDKDFNNEADTPDNFQSRRPNTSFCFLDIRSPGLGDTAMYLCATSTMTTGPKNIQYFGAGTRLSVL.

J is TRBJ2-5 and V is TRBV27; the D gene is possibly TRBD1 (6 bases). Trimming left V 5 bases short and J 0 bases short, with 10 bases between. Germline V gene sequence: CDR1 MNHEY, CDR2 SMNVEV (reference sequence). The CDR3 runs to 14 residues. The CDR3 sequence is CASSPDRYQETQYF. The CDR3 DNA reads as TGTGCCAGCAGTCCCGACAGGTACCAAGAGACCCAGTACTTC.

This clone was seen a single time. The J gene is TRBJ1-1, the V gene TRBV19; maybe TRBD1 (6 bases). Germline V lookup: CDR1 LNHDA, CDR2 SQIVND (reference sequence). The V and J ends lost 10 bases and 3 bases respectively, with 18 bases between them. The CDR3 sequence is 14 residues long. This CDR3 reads CATRHREGDTEAFF. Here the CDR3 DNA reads TGTGCCACCAGGCACAGGGAGGGGGACACTGAAGCTTTCTTT.

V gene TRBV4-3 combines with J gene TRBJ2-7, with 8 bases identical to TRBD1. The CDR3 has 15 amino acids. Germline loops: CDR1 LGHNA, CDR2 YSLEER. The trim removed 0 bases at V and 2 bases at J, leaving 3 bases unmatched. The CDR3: CASSQDPTGAYEQYF. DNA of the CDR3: TGCGCCAGCAGCCAAGACCCGACAGGGGCCTACGAGCAGTACTTC.

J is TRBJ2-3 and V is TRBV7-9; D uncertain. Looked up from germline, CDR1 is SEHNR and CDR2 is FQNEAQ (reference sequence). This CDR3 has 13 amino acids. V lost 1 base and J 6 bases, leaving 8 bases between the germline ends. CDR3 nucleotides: TGTGCCAGCAGCTTAGTAGCAGAGGATACGCAGTATTTT. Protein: CASSLVAEDTQYF.

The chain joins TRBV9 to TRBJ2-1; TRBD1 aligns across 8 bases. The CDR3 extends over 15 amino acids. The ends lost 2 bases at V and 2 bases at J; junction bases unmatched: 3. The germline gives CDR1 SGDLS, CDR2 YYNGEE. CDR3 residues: CASSVGTGTYNEQFF. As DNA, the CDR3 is TGTGCCAGCAGCGTTGGGACAGGAACCTACAATGAGCAGTTCTTC.

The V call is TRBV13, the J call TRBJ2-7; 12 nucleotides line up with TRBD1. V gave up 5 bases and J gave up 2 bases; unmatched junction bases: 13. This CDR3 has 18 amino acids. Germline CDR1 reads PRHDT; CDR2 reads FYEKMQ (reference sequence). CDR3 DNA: TGTGCCAGCAGCCACACCGGGACAGGGGGCGCCGGGGCCTACGAGCAGTACTTC. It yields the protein CASSHTGTGGAGAYEQYF.

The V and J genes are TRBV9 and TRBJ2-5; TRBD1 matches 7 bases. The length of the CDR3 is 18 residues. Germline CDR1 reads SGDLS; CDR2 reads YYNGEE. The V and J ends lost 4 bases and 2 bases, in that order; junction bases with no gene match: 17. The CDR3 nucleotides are TGTGCCAGCAGCCCACGAGGGGGCTACCGACAGGGACAAGAGACCCAGTACTTC. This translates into CASSPRGGYRQGQETQYF.

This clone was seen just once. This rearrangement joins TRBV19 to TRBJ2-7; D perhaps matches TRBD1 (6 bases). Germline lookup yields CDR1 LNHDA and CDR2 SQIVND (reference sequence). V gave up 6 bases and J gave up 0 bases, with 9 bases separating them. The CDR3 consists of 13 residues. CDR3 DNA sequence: TGTGCCAGTAGCCGGGACAACTCCTACGAGCAGTACTTC. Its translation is CASSRDNSYEQYF.

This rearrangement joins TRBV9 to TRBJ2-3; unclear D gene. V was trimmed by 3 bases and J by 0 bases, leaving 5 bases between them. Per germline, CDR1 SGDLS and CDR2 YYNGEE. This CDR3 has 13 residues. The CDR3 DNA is TGTGCCAGCAGCGGGACCAGCACAGATACGCAGTATTTT. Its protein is CASSGTSTDTQYF.

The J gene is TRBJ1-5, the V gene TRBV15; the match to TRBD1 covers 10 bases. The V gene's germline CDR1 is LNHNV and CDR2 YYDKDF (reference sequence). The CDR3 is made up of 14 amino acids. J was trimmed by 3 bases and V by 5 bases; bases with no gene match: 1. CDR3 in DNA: TGTGCCACCAGCGGGACAGGGGACAATCAGCCCCAGCATTTT. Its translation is CATSGTGDNQPQHF.

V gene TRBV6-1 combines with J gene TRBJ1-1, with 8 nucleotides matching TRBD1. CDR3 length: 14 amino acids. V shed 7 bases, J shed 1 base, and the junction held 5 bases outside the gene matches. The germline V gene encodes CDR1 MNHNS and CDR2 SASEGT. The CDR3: CASTMTGENTEAFF. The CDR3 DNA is TGTGCCAGCACCATGACAGGGGAGAACACTGAAGCTTTCTTT.

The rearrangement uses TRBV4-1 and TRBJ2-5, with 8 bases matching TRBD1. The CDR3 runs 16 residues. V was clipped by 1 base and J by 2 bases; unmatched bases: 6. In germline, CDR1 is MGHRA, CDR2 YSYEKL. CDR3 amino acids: CASSQVGTGPQETQYF. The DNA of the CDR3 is TGCGCCAGCAGCCAAGTAGGGACAGGACCTCAAGAGACCCAGTACTTC.

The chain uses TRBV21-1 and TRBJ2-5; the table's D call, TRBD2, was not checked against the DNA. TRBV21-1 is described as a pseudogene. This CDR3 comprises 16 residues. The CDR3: CASSPLGGGRCETQYF. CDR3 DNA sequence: TGTGCCAGCAGCCCCCTCGGCGGGGGTCGTTGCGAGACCCAGTACTTC.

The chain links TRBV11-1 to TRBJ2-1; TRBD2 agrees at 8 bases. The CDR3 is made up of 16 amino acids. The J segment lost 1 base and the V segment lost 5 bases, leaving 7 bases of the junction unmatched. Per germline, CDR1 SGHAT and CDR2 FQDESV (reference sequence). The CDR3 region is CASSDSAGASYNEQFF. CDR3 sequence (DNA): TGTGCCAGCAGCGATTCAGCGGGAGCTTCCTACAATGAGCAGTTCTTC.

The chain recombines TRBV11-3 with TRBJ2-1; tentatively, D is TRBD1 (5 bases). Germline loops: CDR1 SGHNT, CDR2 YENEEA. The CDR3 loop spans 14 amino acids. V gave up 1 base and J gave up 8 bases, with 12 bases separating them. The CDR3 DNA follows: TGTGCCAGCAGCTTAGGGCAGGGTTTCGATGAGCAGTTCTTC. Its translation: CASSLGQGFDEQFF.

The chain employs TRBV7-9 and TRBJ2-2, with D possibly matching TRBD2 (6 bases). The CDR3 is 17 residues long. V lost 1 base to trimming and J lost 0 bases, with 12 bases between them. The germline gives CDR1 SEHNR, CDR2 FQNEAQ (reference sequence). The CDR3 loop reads CASSLDWREANTGELFF. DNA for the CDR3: TGTGCCAGCAGCTTAGACTGGCGGGAAGCGAACACCGGGGAGCTGTTTTTT. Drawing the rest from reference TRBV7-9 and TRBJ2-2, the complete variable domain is DTGVSQNPRHKITKRGQNVTFRCDPISEHNRLYWYRQTLGQGPEFLTYFQNEAQLEKSRLLSDRFSAERPKGSFSTLEIQRTEQGDSAMYLCASSLDWREANTGELFFGEGSRLTVL.

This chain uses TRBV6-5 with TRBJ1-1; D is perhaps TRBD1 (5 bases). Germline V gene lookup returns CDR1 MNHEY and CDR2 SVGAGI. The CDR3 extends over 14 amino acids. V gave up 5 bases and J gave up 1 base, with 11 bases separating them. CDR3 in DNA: TGTGCCAGCAGTACGACGACAGAGAACACTGAAGCTTTCTTT. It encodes CASSTTTENTEAFF.

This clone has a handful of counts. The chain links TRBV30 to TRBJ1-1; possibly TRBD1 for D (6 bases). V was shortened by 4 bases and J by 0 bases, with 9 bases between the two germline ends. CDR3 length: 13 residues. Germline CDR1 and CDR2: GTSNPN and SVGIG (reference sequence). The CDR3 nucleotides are TGTGCCTGGAACAGGGCCTTGAACACTGAAGCTTTCTTT. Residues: CAWNRALNTEAFF.

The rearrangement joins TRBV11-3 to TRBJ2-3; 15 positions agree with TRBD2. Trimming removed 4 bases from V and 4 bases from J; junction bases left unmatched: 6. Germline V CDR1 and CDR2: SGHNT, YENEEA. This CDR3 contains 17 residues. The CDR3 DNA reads TGTGCCAGCAGCTCAGGACTAGCGGGAGGGCGAGCAGATACGCAGTATTTT. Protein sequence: CASSSGLAGGRADTQYF.

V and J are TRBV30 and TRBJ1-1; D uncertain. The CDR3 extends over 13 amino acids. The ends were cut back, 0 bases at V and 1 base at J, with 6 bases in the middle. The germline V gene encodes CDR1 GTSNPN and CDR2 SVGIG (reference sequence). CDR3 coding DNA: TGTGCCTGGAGTGTAGACCGGAACACTGAAGCTTTCTTT. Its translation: CAWSVDRNTEAFF.

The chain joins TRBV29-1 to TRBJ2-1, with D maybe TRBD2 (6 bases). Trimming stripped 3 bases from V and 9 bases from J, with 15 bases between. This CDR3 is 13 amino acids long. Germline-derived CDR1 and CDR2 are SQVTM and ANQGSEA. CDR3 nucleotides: TGCAGCGTTGAGCCCGTTCATAGCGGTGAGCAGTTCTTC. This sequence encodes CSVEPVHSGEQFF.

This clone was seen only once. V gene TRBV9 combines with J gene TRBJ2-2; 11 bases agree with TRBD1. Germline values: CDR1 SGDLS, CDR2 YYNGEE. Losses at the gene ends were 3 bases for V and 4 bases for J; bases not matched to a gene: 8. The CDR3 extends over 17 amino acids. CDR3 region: CASSDLGTGGITGELFF. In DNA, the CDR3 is TGTGCCAGCAGCGACCTTGGGACAGGGGGAATCACCGGGGAGCTGTTTTTT.

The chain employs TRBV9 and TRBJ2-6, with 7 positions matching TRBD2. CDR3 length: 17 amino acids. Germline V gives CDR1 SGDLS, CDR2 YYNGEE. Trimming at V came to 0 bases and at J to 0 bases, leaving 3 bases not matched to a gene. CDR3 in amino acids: CASSVVRGNSGANVLTF. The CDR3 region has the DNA TGTGCCAGCAGCGTAGTGCGGGGGAACTCTGGGGCCAACGTCCTGACTTTC. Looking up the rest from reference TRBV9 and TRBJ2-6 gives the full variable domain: DSGVTQTPKHLITATGQRVTLRCSPRSGDLSVYWYQQSLDQGLQFLIQYYNGEERAKGNILERFSAQQFPDLHSELNLSSLELGDSALYFCASSVVRGNSGANVLTFGAGSRLTVL.

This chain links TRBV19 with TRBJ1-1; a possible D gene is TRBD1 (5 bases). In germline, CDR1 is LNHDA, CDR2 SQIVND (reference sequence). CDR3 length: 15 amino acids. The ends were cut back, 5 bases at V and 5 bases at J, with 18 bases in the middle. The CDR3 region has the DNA TGTGCCAGTAGTCAGGCGGGACTGGGGGGAACTGAAGCTTTCTTT. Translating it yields CASSQAGLGGTEAFF.